The clone carrying this T cell receptor beta chain was seen more than once but under ten times. This entry comes from a study of molecular identifiers for immune sequencing clone quantification. Each CDR3 protein is one row after TCRdb ran MiXCR on the PCR reads. There are 400,000 to 600,000 distinct CDR3 sequences in the sample; roughly a fifth occur only once, and about 0.8% lies in the top ten. Germline CDR1 is DFQATT and CDR2 is SNEGSKA (reference sequence). Between the trimmed V and J ends, which lost 6 bases and 0 bases, there was a span of 11 bases. The CDR3 runs 13 residues. Sequencing was carried out using naive CD8+ T cells from blood, with Jurkat cell RNA spiked in. Subset defined: FACS-sorted CD8+CD4-CCR7+CD45RA+ naive T cells. V and J are TRBV20-1 and TRBJ2-5, with D possibly being TRBD2 (5 bases). The sequence derives from a human donor in good health. Some libraries in this study had Jurkat cell RNA spiked in. CDR3 DNA sequence: TGCAGTGCCCCACTAGAAAACCAAGAGACCCAGTACTTC. It is translated as CSAPLENQETQYF.